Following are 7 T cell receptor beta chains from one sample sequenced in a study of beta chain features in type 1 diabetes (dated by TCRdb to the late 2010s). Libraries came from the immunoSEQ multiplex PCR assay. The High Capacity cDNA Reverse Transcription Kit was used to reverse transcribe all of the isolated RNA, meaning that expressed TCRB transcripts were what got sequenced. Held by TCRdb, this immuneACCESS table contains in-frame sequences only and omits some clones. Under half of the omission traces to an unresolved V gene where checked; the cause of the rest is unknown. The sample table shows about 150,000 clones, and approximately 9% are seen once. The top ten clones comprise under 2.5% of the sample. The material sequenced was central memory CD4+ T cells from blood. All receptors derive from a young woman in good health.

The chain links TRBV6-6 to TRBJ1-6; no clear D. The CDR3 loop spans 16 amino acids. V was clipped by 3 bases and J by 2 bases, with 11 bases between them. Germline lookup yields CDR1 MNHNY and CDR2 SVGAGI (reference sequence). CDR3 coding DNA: TGTGCCAGCAGTTATGACGGGGAAACCTATAATTCACCCCTCCACTTT. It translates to CASSYDGETYNSPLHF.

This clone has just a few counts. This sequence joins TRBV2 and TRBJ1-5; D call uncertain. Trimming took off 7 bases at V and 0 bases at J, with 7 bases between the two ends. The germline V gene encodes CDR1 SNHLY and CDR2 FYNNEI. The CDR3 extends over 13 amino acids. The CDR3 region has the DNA TGTGCCAGCATTTTACATAGCAATCAGCCCCAGCATTTT. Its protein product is CASILHSNQPQHF.

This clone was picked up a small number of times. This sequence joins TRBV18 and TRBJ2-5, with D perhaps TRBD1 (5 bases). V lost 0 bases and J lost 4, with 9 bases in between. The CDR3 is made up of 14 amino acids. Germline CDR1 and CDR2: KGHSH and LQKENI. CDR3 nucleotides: TGTGCCAGCTCACCACCGTCAGGGCCAGAGACCCAGTACTTC. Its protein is CASSPPSGPETQYF.

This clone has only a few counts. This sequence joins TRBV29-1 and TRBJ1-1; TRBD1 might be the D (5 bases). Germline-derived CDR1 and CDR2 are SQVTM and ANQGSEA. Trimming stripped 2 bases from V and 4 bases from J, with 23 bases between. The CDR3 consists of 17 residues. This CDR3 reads CSVESAGGINLGTEAFF. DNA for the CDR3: TGCAGCGTTGAATCCGCCGGGGGAATCAATCTGGGCACTGAAGCTTTCTTT.

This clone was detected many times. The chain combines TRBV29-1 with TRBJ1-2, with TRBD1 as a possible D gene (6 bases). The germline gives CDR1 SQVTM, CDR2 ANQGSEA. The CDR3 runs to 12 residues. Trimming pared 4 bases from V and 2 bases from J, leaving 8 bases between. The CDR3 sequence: CSVGGQNYGYTF. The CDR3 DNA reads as TGCAGCGTTGGAGGACAGAACTATGGCTACACCTTC.

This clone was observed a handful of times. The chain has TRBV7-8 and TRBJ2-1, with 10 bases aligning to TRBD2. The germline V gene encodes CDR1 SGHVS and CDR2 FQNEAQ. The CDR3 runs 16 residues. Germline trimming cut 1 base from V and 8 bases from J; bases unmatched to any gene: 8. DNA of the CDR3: TGTGCCAGCAGCTTAGGTTGGGCTAGCGGGAGCTATGAGCAGTTCTTC. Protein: CASSLGWASGSYEQFF.

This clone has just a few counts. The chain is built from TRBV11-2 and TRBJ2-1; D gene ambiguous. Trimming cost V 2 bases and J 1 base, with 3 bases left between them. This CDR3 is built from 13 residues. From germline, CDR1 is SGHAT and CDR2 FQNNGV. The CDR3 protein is CASSLTSYNEQFF. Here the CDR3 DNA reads TGTGCCAGCAGCTTAACTTCCTACAATGAGCAGTTCTTC.